This T cell receptor beta chain stems from a study of vaccination effects on CD4 cells after COVID-19. Looking at the study overall: All study participants received two doses of BNT162b2 or mRNA-1273 vaccine. General study points: After vaccination, at late timepoints, clones induced by infection and by vaccine contracted markedly.

Sequencing was performed with immunoSEQ multiplex PCR; in TCRdb, only in-frame clones are kept and a portion is missing. The sample records tens of thousands of clones, around 70% being singletons. The ends were cut back, 7 bases at V and 5 bases at J, with 11 bases in the middle. Germline-derived CDR1 and CDR2 are SNHLY and FYNNEI. The CDR3 totals 12 residues. ViraFEST used viral peptide pools to expand antigen-specific CD4+ T cells before sequencing. Isolating CD4+ T cells followed 9 to 10 days of culture. Having tested negative for nucleocapsid antibodies, the vaccine recipients showed no prior SARS-CoV-2 infection. Culturing of more than 1.5 million PBMC per well took place with around 9 IU/ml IL-2 and around 10 ug/ml peptides. Days 3 and 7 saw half the medium replaced with IL-2 medium. This clone showed up just a few times. No antigen is known for it.

The chain joins TRBV2 to TRBJ1-2; D may be TRBD1 (5 bases). This receptor was obtained from a human donor who received a COVID-19 vaccine. Sequenced here: CD4+ T cells from PBMCs cultured with HCoV-NL63 spike peptides, sampled before COVID-19 vaccination. The CDR3 DNA reads as TGTGCCAGCAAATATCAGGGATATGGCTACACCTTC. Translated, it gives CASKYQGYGYTF.